This T cell receptor (beta chain) appears in the sequencing data of a study of tumor and adjacent non-tumor tissue in lung cancer. Looking at the study overall: Histology: around 13 adenocarcinoma, a couple of squamous cell carcinoma, 1 small cell lung cancer.

Worth noting for this clonotype: The antigen is unknown. This may come from a read error, since a much larger clone is one base off.

No cell sorting was done before RNA was extracted from the tissue. This non-tumor lung sample came from over 3 cm beyond the tumor edge. Study-level results: In normal lung, the top 100 clones were significantly more dominant than in tumor.

The library came from three nested PCR rounds adapted from ARM-PCR protocols. From the multiplex PCR reads, TCRdb called clonotypes with MiXCR, one entry per CDR3 protein. This table holds under 75,000 distinct CDR3 sequences, under 70% found once. Sequenced material: distant non-tumor lung tissue. The TCR originated in a woman aged 50 to 60 with non-small cell lung cancer.

In nucleotides, the CDR3 is TGTGCCAGCAGTTTACGCGTTACCGAGACCCAGTACTTC. This translates into CASSLRVTETQYF. The chain joins TRBV12-3 or TRBV12-4 to TRBJ2-5; D gene ambiguous. Trimming cost V 2 bases and J 5 bases, with 9 bases left between them. The CDR3 has 13 residues.